This T cell receptor (beta chain) was identified in a study of blood T cell repertoires in COVID-19. Study in general: The cDNA or gDNA used as material had been derived from T cells, B-cell-depleted T cells, or PBMCs.

V was cut by 0 bases and J by 6 bases, with 12 bases left in between. CDR3 length: 14 amino acids. CDR1 is GTSNPN and CDR2 is SVGIG in the germline V gene (reference sequence). As handled by the study authors: The authors estimated nucleated cell counts from reference gene primer amplification. This table comes from immunoSEQ multiplex PCR, and its TCRdb copy is limited to in-frame clones, with some not included. V, J and clone size are taken as reported in that table, and D and trimming were inferred from the DNA itself. The sample includes about 300,000 clones, roughly nine tenths seen only once; the top ten take about 6.8%.

The sequence was collected from a man younger than 30 who had recovered from COVID-19. Sequencing was performed on peripheral blood. V is TRBV30 and J is TRBJ2-1, with D maybe TRBD1 (6 bases). CDR3 DNA sequence: TGTGCCTGGAGTGTCGGCAGGGGTGGCAATGAGCAGTTCTTC. This encodes CAWSVGRGGNEQFF.